This TCR beta chain was sequenced for a study of shared clonotypes between healthy human individuals. In the study overall: The donor group consisted of a couple of women and three men, aged 18 to 49. Study-level findings and limits: When naive CD4 clonotypes were compared across a few donors, about 4.9% were shared.

Clones were sequenced by immunoSEQ multiplex PCR, and TCRdb holds only the in-frame ones, with some missing. Here the sample spans over a million clones, 95% to 99% being singletons. The study enrolled healthy HIV-negative adults without recent acute infections or vaccinations as donors. The study separated CD4+ cells into CD45RA+ naive and CD45RA-negative memory subsets. Germline CDR1 and CDR2: SGHAT and FQNNGV. The CDR3 runs 14 residues. V trimming: 8 bases; J trimming: 7 bases; junction bases outside the gene matches: 9. A word on this clone: Antigen: not known.

Sequenced input: naive CD4+ T cells sorted from blood. Subset defined: CD45RA+ positively selected. The J gene is TRBJ2-2, the V gene TRBV11-2; 8 nucleotides match TRBD2. The sequence was obtained from a man aged 25-40 years in good health. The CDR3 nucleotides are TGTGCCAGCCGTAAAGCGGGAGCGGTCGGGGAGCTGTTTTTT. Its protein product is CASRKAGAVGELFF.